The 27 T cell receptor beta chains below all came from one sample that was sequenced in a study of blood T cells in healthy people across ages. Primers used in a second PCR of roughly 6 to 12 cycles were a sample-barcoded 5' primer and a J-beta primer mix. Using its own MiXCR run on the 5' RACE reads, TCRdb lists one record per CDR3 protein. The sample shows roughly 640,000 distinct CDR3 sequences, 25% to 30% of them seen only once. Material: blood. The receptors derive from a woman of 80 years or more in good health.

Comments on this clonotype: A single base separates this from a much larger clone, so it may be a read error. The V and J genes are TRBV7-2 and TRBJ2-3, with 8 bases identical to TRBD2. V lost 1 base, J lost 4 bases, and 10 bases stayed unmatched. CDR1 and CDR2 (germline): SGHTA, FQGNSA. The CDR3 is made up of 17 amino acids. The CDR3 DNA reads as TGTGCCAGCAGCTTAGGATTCCAGCGGGGGCGCCCAGATACGCAGTATTTT. It specifies CASSLGFQRGRPDTQYF.

This clonotype was detected ten times or more. V and J are TRBV2 and TRBJ2-5; D is undetermined. CDR1 is SNHLY and CDR2 is FYNNEI in the germline V gene. The V gene lost 2 bases and the J gene lost 4 bases, with 17 bases spanning the gap. This CDR3 comprises 16 residues. CDR3 coding DNA: TGTGCCAGCAGTGAATCGCAAATTGCGTGGGTAGAGACCCAGTACTTC. The encoded protein is CASSESQIAWVETQYF.

This clonotype has ten or more counts. The chain is built from TRBV12-3 or TRBV12-4 and TRBJ2-5, with TRBD2 matching over 10 bases. This CDR3 has 14 residues. Trimming cost V 6 bases and J 6 bases; bases outside gene matches: 7. CDR3 coding DNA: TGTGCCAGCAGCCAAGCGGGGGGGCGACAGACCCAGTACTTC. Amino acid sequence: CASSQAGGRQTQYF.

There are a few counts of this clonotype. An end of the junction does not agree with germline; a read error may underlie this. The chain joins TRBV6-6 to TRBJ1-1, with a tentative D call TRBD1 (5 bases). The CDR3 has 16 amino acids. Germline CDR1 reads MNHNY; CDR2 reads SVGAGI (reference sequence). The CDR3 sequence is CASSYRTGGVIPEAFF. For the CDR3, the DNA is TGTGCCAGCAGTTACCGAACCGGGGGGGTCATACCTGAGGCTTTCTTT.

This clonotype turned up a few times. The junction shows a germline mismatch at one end, possibly a read error. The rearrangement links TRBV3-1 to TRBJ2-4; no definite D call. The J call may be in error: the DNA end matches TRBJ2-5 better. Germline V gene lookup returns CDR1 LGHDT and CDR2 YNNKEL (reference sequence). This CDR3 is 12 amino acids long. DNA of the CDR3: TGTACCAGCAGCCCCGTGGGAGAGACCCAGTACTTC. Amino acids: CTSSPVGETQYF.

The J gene is TRBJ1-6, the V gene TRBV3-1, with a weak D call TRBD1 (5 bases). In germline, CDR1 is LGHDT, CDR2 YNNKEL (reference sequence). Trimming took off 5 bases at V and 5 bases at J, with 10 bases between the two ends. This CDR3 has 14 amino acids. CDR3 coding DNA: TGTGCCAGCAGCGGGGCGGGACATAATTCACCCCTCCACTTT. Its protein product is CASSGAGHNSPLHF.

The table lists this clonotype with many counts. This chain links TRBV24-1 with TRBJ2-7; D ambiguous. Germline CDR1 reads KGHDR; CDR2 reads SFDVKD. The CDR3 sequence is 11 residues long. V lost 0 bases and J 11 bases, leaving 7 bases between the germline ends. This chain's CDR3 is CATSDLNLKYF. DNA for the CDR3: TGTGCCACCAGTGATTTGAACCTTAAGTACTTC.

This clonotype came up a few times. A clone one base away is much larger, so this may be a read error. The chain has TRBV25-1 and TRBJ1-4, with D maybe TRBD1 (5 bases). This CDR3 comprises 17 residues. The V end lost 0 bases, the J end lost 5 bases, and 16 bases lay between the germline ends. CDR1 and CDR2 (germline): MGHDK, SYGVNS. DNA for the CDR3: TGTGCCAGCAGTGAATATCGCCCACAGGATAGGAATGAAAAACTGTTTTTT. Its protein product is CASSEYRPQDRNEKLFF.

This clonotype was counted only a few times. A read error may explain this, as a much larger clone is one base away. V and J are TRBV12-3 or TRBV12-4 and TRBJ2-5; D is possibly TRBD2 (6 bases). The length of the CDR3 is 13 residues. The ends were cut back, 7 bases at V and 6 bases at J, with 15 bases in the middle. The CDR3: CASKSDRGKTQYF. The CDR3 DNA is TGTGCCAGCAAATCCGATCGGGGGAAGACCCAGTACTTC.

This clonotype turned up a few times. The CDR3, as DNA: TGTGCCAGCAAACTCGCAAATTCACCCCTCCACTTT. Its protein is CASKLANSPLHF. The rearrangement joins TRBV3-1 to TRBJ1-6, with unresolved D. The V end lost 7 bases, the J end lost 7 bases, and 8 bases lay between the germline ends. Germline values: CDR1 LGHDT, CDR2 YNNKEL (reference sequence). This CDR3 region has 12 residues.

The chain joins TRBV20-1 to TRBJ2-5; 13 bases line up with TRBD2. This CDR3 region has 17 residues. Trimming cost V 3 bases and J 10 bases; bases outside gene matches: 17. Germline V gene lookup returns CDR1 DFQATT and CDR2 SNEGSKA (reference sequence). The DNA for the CDR3 is TGCAGTGCTAGCCCAACCAAACTAGCGGGGGGGCCTGGCATCCAGTACTTC. Translation gives CSASPTKLAGGPGIQYF.

To note about this clonotype: A much larger clone differs by one base, so this may be a read error. The CDR3 nucleotides read TGTGCCAACAGCTCTCTGGAGGGGGATGAGCAGTTCTTC. Its translation is CANSSLEGDEQFF. The J gene is TRBJ2-1, the V gene TRBV7-9, with D perhaps given as TRBD1 or TRBD2 (6 bases each). Per germline, CDR1 SEHNR and CDR2 FQNEAQ (reference sequence). The CDR3 length is 13 residues.

This clonotype was detected ten times or more. The chain has TRBV3-1 and TRBJ1-1, with D possibly being TRBD1 (5 bases). The CDR3 has 16 residues. Germline CDR1 is LGHDT and CDR2 is YNNKEL (reference sequence). With 0 bases removed from V and 0 bases from J, the gap between germline ends came to 11 bases. CDR3 sequence (DNA): TGTGCCAGCAGCCAAGACCCGGGACCCTTGAACACTGAAGCTTTCTTT. It encodes CASSQDPGPLNTEAFF.

This clonotype was seen a handful of times. This chain links TRBV2 with TRBJ1-5, with D unclear. CDR3 length: 14 residues. CDR1 is SNHLY, CDR2 FYNNEI, per germline. V lost 3 bases and J 5 bases, leaving 11 bases between the germline ends. The CDR3 DNA is TGTGCCAGCAGTGAGAGTTCGAACCATCAGCCCCAGCATTTT. Encoded protein: CASSESSNHQPQHF.

The V gene is TRBV20-1, the J gene TRBJ1-2; D is perhaps TRBD1 (5 bases). Trimming pared 2 bases from V and 6 bases from J, leaving 10 bases between. CDR3 length: 12 amino acids. The germline V gene encodes CDR1 DFQATT and CDR2 SNEGSKA (reference sequence). The CDR3 sequence: CSARTGAHGYTF. CDR3 bases: TGCAGTGCTAGAACCGGGGCTCATGGCTACACCTTC.

Comment on this clonotype: A much more abundant neighbour one base away suggests this may be a read error. The chain employs TRBV2 and TRBJ2-5, with a weak D call TRBD1 (5 bases). The CDR3 contains 13 residues. Trimming took 4 bases from V and 11 from J, leaving 17 bases between them. Per germline, CDR1 SNHLY and CDR2 FYNNEI. The CDR3 protein is CASSVSQGTEQYF. CDR3 bases: TGTGCCAGCAGTGTCTCTCAGGGTACTGAGCAGTACTTC.

The chain employs TRBV6-4 and TRBJ1-4; D gene uncertain. In germline, CDR1 is MRHNA, CDR2 SNTAGT. This CDR3 has 12 residues. Trimming stripped 3 bases from V and 7 bases from J, with 6 bases between. CDR3 amino acids: CASSEVGEKLFF. Written as DNA, the CDR3 is TGTGCCAGCAGTGAAGTTGGTGAAAAACTGTTTTTT.

Many counts were recorded for this clonotype. This chain joins TRBV12-3 or TRBV12-4 and TRBJ1-1, with no clear D. The CDR3 totals 14 residues. With 6 bases removed from V and 3 bases from J, the gap between germline ends came to 14 bases. The CDR3 reads CASSPQRMDTEAFF. CDR3 DNA sequence: TGTGCCAGCAGCCCGCAGAGGATGGACACTGAAGCTTTCTTT.

The chain has TRBV20-1 and TRBJ2-3, with D uncertain. The CDR3 has 13 amino acids. Looked up from germline, CDR1 is DFQATT and CDR2 is SNEGSKA (reference sequence). V was cut by 5 bases and J by 2 bases, with 11 bases left in between. The CDR3 DNA reads TGCAGTGCTCCTACCGAAAACACAGATACGCAGTATTTT. Its protein product is CSAPTENTDTQYF.

This clonotype was found a few times. The V call is TRBV7-9, the J call TRBJ1-1; D gene ambiguous. Germline V gene sequence: CDR1 SEHNR, CDR2 FQNEAQ (reference sequence). V dropped 5 bases and J dropped 6 bases, with 19 bases sitting between them. The length of the CDR3 is 15 residues. The CDR3 DNA reads TGTGCCAGCAGCCCGGGAGCGCAAAAATCGGCTGAAGCTTTCTTT. The encoded protein is CASSPGAQKSAEAFF.

Many counts were recorded for this clonotype. This sequence joins TRBV6-6 and TRBJ2-7; 10 bases agree with TRBD1. Trimming cost V 6 bases and J 6 bases; bases outside gene matches: 8. This CDR3 is built from 14 residues. The germline CDR1 and CDR2 sequences are MNHNY and SVGAGI (reference sequence). The DNA for the CDR3 is TGTGCCAGCAGACACCCGGGACAGGGGCGCGAGCAGTACTTC. Its protein is CASRHPGQGREQYF.

This clonotype was observed many times. A much larger clone lies one base from this, so it may be a read error. The genes are TRBV29-1 and TRBJ2-7, with D perhaps TRBD2 (5 bases). V gave up 6 bases and J gave up 7 bases, with 16 bases separating them. The CDR3 loop spans 12 amino acids. Germline values: CDR1 SQVTM, CDR2 ANQGSEA. The CDR3 region is CSVLTDCGEQYF. CDR3 coding DNA: TGCAGCGTCTTGACGGACTGCGGGGAGCAGTACTTC.

In this sample, this clonotype turned up many times. The chain combines TRBV5-6 with TRBJ2-3; 9 positions agree with TRBD2. CDR1 is SGHDT and CDR2 is YYEEEE in the germline V gene. There are 16 residues in the CDR3. J was trimmed by 1 base and V by 0 bases; bases with no gene match: 3. In DNA, the CDR3 is TGTGCCAGCAGCTTGGAAGCGGGGGGCCGCACAGATACGCAGTATTTT. It specifies CASSLEAGGRTDTQYF.

There are a few counts of this clonotype. The CDR3 protein is CASSLDQIMNTEAFF. The CDR3 DNA sequence: TGTGCCAGCAGCTTAGATCAGATAATGAACACTGAAGCTTTCTTT. The chain links TRBV11-2 to TRBJ1-1, with no clear D. V dropped 0 bases and J dropped 0 bases, with 8 bases sitting between them. Germline V gives CDR1 SGHAT, CDR2 FQNNGV. This CDR3 spans 15 amino acids.

The chain employs TRBV5-4 and TRBJ2-3, with D uncertain. Germline V lookup: CDR1 SGHNT, CDR2 YYREEE (reference sequence). This CDR3 is 13 amino acids long. V gave up 2 bases and J gave up 1 base, with 5 bases separating them. In nucleotides, the CDR3 is TGTGCCAGCAGCTTTAAGGGCACAGATACGCAGTATTTT. Translated: CASSFKGTDTQYF.

As concerns this clonotype: A read error may explain this, as a much larger clone is one base away. This rearrangement joins TRBV2 to TRBJ2-5, with D perhaps matching TRBD2 (6 bases). V was shortened by 4 bases and J by 11 bases, with 20 bases between the two germline ends. The CDR3 runs to 14 residues. The germline V gene has CDR1 SNHLY and CDR2 FYNNEI. In DNA form, the CDR3 reads TGTGCCAGCAGTGTCGAGCGGGTGTACAATGAGCAGTACTTC. It codes for CASSVERVYNEQYF.

This clonotype appeared a few times. A clone one base away is much larger, so this may be a read error. The chain couples TRBV7-2 to TRBJ2-1; TRBD1 is a possible D gene (5 bases). The J call may be mistaken, given a closer DNA end match to TRBJ2-7. The CDR3 has 15 amino acids. From germline, CDR1 is SGHTA and CDR2 FQGNSA. DNA for the CDR3: TGTGCCAGCAGCTTAGCGGGGCCTACCTACAATGAGCAGTACTTC. Translating it yields CASSLAGPTYNEQYF.